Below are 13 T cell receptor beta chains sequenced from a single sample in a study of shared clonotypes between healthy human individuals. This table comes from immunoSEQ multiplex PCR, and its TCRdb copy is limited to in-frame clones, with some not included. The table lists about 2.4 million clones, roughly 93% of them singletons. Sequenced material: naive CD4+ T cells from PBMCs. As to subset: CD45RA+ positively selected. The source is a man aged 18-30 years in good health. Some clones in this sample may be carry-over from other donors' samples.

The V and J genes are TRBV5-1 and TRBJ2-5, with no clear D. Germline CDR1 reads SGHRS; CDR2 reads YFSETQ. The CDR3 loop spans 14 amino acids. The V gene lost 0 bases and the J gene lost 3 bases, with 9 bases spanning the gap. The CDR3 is CASSLGHRKETQYF. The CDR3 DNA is TGCGCCAGCAGCTTGGGCCACAGAAAAGAGACCCAGTACTTC.

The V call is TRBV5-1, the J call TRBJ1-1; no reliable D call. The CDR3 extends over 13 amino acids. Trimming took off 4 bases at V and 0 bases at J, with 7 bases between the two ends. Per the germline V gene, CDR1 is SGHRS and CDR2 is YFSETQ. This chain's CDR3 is CASSPLMNTEAFF. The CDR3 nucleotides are TGCGCCAGCAGCCCTCTTATGAACACTGAAGCTTTCTTT.

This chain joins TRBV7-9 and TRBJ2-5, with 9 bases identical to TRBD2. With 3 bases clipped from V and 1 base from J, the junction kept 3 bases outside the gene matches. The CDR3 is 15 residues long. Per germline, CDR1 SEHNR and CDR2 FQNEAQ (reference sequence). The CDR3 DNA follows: TGTGCCAGCAGCTTCGCGGGAGGGATCCAAGAGACCCAGTACTTC. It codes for CASSFAGGIQETQYF.

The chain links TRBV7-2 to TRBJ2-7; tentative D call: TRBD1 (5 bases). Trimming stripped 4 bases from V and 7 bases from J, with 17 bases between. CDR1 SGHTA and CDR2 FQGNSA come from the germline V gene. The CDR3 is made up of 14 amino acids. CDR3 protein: CASSSRKQVWEQYF. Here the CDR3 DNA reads TGTGCCAGCAGCTCCAGAAAACAGGTCTGGGAGCAGTACTTC. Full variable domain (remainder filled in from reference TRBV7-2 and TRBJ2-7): GAGVSQSPSNKVTEKGKDVELRCDPISGHTALYWYRQSLGQGLEFLIYFQGNSAPDKSGLPSDRFSAERTGGSVSTLTIQRTQQEDSAVYLCASSSRKQVWEQYFGPGTRLTVT.

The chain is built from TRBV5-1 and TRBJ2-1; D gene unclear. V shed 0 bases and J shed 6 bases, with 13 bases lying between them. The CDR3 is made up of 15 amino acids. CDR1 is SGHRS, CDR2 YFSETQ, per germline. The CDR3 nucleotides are TGCGCCAGCAGCTTGGGCGCAGGCTGGGCCAATGAGCAGTTCTTC. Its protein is CASSLGAGWANEQFF.

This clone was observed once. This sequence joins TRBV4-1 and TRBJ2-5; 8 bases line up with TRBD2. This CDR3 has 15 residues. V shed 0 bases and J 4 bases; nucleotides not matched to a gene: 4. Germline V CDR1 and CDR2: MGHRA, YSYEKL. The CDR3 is CASSQEGGRRETQYF. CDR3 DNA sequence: TGCGCCAGCAGCCAAGAGGGCGGGAGGCGAGAGACCCAGTACTTC.

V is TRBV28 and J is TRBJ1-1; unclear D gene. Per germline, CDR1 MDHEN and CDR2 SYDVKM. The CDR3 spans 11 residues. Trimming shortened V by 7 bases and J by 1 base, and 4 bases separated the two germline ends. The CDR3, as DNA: TGTGCCAGCAAAACGAACACTGAAGCTTTCTTT. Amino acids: CASKTNTEAFF.

The CDR3 reads CASSPTGTRSYNEQFF. CDR3 DNA sequence: TGTGCCAGCAGTCCGACCGGGACTAGGAGCTACAATGAGCAGTTCTTC. The chain joins TRBV5-5 to TRBJ2-1; 8 positions match TRBD2. Trimming at V came to 5 bases and at J to 3 bases, leaving 10 bases not matched to a gene. This CDR3 has 16 amino acids. Germline-derived CDR1 and CDR2 are SGHKS and YYEKEE (reference sequence).

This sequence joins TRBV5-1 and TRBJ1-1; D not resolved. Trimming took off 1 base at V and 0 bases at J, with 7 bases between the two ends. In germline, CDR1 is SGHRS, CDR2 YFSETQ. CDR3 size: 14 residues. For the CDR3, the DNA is TGCGCCAGCAGCTTGCAACAGTTGAACACTGAAGCTTTCTTT. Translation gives CASSLQQLNTEAFF.

CDR3 coding DNA: TGTGCCAGCAGCGCGGGACAGAAAGAGACCCAGTACTTC. This gives the protein CASSAGQKETQYF. The rearrangement uses TRBV2 and TRBJ2-5, with a weak D call TRBD1 (7 bases). V gave up 6 bases and J gave up 3 bases, with 11 bases separating them. CDR1 is SNHLY, CDR2 FYNNEI, per germline. The CDR3 loop spans 13 amino acids.

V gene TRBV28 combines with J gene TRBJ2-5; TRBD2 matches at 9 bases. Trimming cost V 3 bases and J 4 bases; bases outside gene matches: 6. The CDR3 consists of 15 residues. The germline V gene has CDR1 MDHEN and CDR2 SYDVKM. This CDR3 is CASSLAAGGLETQYF. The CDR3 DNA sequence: TGTGCCAGCAGTTTGGCAGCGGGAGGCTTAGAGACCCAGTACTTC.

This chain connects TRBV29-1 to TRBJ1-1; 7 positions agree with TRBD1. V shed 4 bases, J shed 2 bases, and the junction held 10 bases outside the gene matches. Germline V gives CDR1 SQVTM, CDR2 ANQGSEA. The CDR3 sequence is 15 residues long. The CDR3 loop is CSVVMPGTANTEAFF. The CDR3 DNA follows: TGCAGCGTTGTGATGCCCGGGACAGCAAACACTGAAGCTTTCTTT.

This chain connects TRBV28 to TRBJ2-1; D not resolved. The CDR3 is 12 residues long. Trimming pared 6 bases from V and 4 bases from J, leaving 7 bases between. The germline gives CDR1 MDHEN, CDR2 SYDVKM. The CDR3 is CASSQTYNEQFF. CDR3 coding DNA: TGTGCCAGCAGCCAGACTTACAATGAGCAGTTCTTC. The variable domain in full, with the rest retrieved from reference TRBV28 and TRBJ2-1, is DVKVTQSSRYLVKRTGEKVFLECVQDMDHENMFWYRQDPGLGLRLIYFSYDVKMKEKGDIPEGYSVSREKKERFSLILESASTNQTSMYLCASSQTYNEQFFGPGTRLTVL.